Below are 7 T cell receptor beta chains sequenced from a single sample in a study of T-cell reconstitution after alpha-beta-depleted transplantation in children. Library preparation (for TCRbeta) was performed with unique molecular identifiers. Using its own MiXCR run on the PCR reads, TCRdb lists one record per CDR3 protein. The sample contains almost 500,000 distinct CDR3 sequences, around 13% of which appear only once. Here the sequenced sample was PBMCs from the stem cell graft donor, taken from the stem cell graft. The source of these receptors is a human donor who donated a stem cell graft to a child with combined immunodeficiency.

The chain links TRBV6-2 or TRBV6-3 to TRBJ2-3, with TRBD2 identical over 7 bases. This CDR3 contains 13 residues. Per germline, CDR1 MNHEY and CDR2 SVGEGT. The junction had 2 bases not matched to a gene; V was cut back by 5 bases and J by 3 bases. CDR3 DNA: TGTGCCAGCAGTCTGCGGGAGACAGATACGCAGTATTTT. It encodes CASSLRETDTQYF.

This clonotype has only a few counts. This sequence joins TRBV3-1 and TRBJ2-3, with TRBD2 matching 7 bases. V lost 2 bases, J lost 4 bases, and 6 bases stayed unmatched. CDR3 length: 15 amino acids. Germline V gene sequence: CDR1 LGHDT, CDR2 YNNKEL (reference sequence). The CDR3, as DNA: TGTGCCAGCAGCCAATATGGGCTAGCGGCAGATACGCAGTATTTT. Translation gives CASSQYGLAADTQYF.

This clonotype has a count of ten or more. The chain employs TRBV4-3 and TRBJ2-3; 12 nucleotides agree with TRBD2. The CDR3 covers 17 residues. Germline values: CDR1 LGHNA, CDR2 YSLEER. V shed 3 bases and J 2 bases; nucleotides not matched to a gene: 6. The CDR3: CASSQRTSGGITDTQYF. CDR3 coding DNA: TGCGCCAGCAGCCAGAGAACTAGCGGGGGGATCACAGATACGCAGTATTTT.

This clonotype was observed many times. V and J are TRBV12-3 or TRBV12-4 and TRBJ1-6; no clear D. Between the trimmed V and J ends, which lost 7 bases and 9 bases, there was a span of 10 bases. The CDR3 consists of 12 residues. The CDR3 spells CASNVTASPLHF. CDR3 nucleotide sequence: TGTGCCAGCAACGTAACGGCTTCACCCCTCCACTTT.

The chain recombines TRBV15 with TRBJ1-5; possibly TRBD1 for D (6 bases). V was clipped by 3 bases and J by 5 bases, with 8 bases between them. The CDR3 runs 13 residues. Germline CDR1 is LNHNV and CDR2 is YYDKDF (reference sequence). CDR3 sequence: CATSSYRDQPQHF. The CDR3 nucleotides read TGTGCCACCAGCAGTTACAGGGATCAGCCCCAGCATTTT.

This rearrangement joins TRBV19 to TRBJ1-6; tentative D call: TRBD1 (6 bases). The CDR3 covers 15 residues. V was trimmed by 6 bases and J by 3 bases, leaving 12 bases between them. CDR1 is LNHDA, CDR2 SQIVND, per germline (reference sequence). The CDR3 DNA sequence: TGTGCCAGTAGCAGGACAGCTCTCTATAATTCACCCCTCCACTTT. Its protein is CASSRTALYNSPLHF. The full variable domain, rest sourced from reference TRBV19 and TRBJ1-6, is DGGITQSPKYLFRKEGQNVTLSCEQNLNHDAMYWYRQDPGQGLRLIYYSQIVNDFQKGDIAEGYSVSREKKESFPLTVTSAQKNPTAFYLCASSRTALYNSPLHFGNGTRLTVT.

This clonotype has more than one count but fewer than ten. The chain recombines TRBV6-5 with TRBJ2-1, with a possible D match to TRBD2 (5 bases). Germline CDR1 MNHEY, CDR2 SVGAGI. The CDR3 is made up of 13 amino acids. Trimming stripped 2 bases from V and 12 bases from J, with 14 bases between. The CDR3 DNA is TGTGCCAGCAGTTACCCTCCGAGGGAGAGGCAGTTCTTC. This gives the protein CASSYPPRERQFF.